What follows are 10 T cell receptor beta chains derived from one specimen sequenced in a study of PD-1 blockade in mismatch repair-deficient tumors (dated by TCRdb to 2016 to 2017). The library relied on the immunoSEQ multiplex PCR assay. TCRdb took over this immuneACCESS table, retaining in-frame rearrangements with V and J assigned. Such tables are incomplete; in checked studies, under half of the missing clones stem from an unresolved V gene, and the remainder is unexplained. This sample has about 9,400 clones in its table, and around 85% of those were observed once. The ten largest account for about 0.88% of the sample. Sequencing used PBMCs, obtained just under 47 weeks after starting pembrolizumab. The source of these receptors is an adult with mismatch repair-deficient cancer.

The chain's CDR3 is CASKHSPNTEAFF. Here the CDR3 DNA reads TGTGCCAGTAAACACAGCCCGAACACTGAAGCTTTCTTT. J is TRBJ1-1 and V is TRBV19; D uncertain. V was cut by 7 bases and J by 1 base, with 10 bases left in between. CDR1 and CDR2 from the germline V gene are LNHDA and SQIVND (reference sequence). The CDR3 runs to 13 residues.

This rearrangement joins TRBV6-1 to TRBJ2-7; possible D gene TRBD1, 6 bases. The germline gives CDR1 MNHNS, CDR2 SASEGT. V lost 7 bases and J 0 bases, leaving 16 bases between the germline ends. This CDR3 is built from 15 residues. In DNA form, the CDR3 reads TGTGCCAGCACCGCCTCAGGGGAGAGCTCCTACGAGCAGTACTTC. Amino acid sequence: CASTASGESSYEQYF.

The rearrangement joins TRBV6-1 to TRBJ2-1; 15 bases map to TRBD2. This CDR3 is built from 17 residues. CDR1 and CDR2 from the germline V gene are MNHNS and SASEGT. V lost 4 bases to trimming and J lost 8 bases; unmatched junction nucleotides: 9. The CDR3 sequence is CASSVGLAGGPSDEQFF. CDR3 in DNA: TGTGCCAGCAGTGTCGGACTAGCGGGAGGGCCCAGCGATGAGCAGTTCTTC.

The genes are TRBV7-3 and TRBJ2-3, with 7 bases that match TRBD1. The CDR3 loop spans 15 amino acids. With 2 bases clipped from V and 3 bases from J, the junction kept 5 bases outside the gene matches. CDR1 is SGHTA, CDR2 FQGTGA, per germline. The CDR3 here is CASSLSTTGTDTQYF. In DNA, the CDR3 is TGTGCCAGCAGCTTATCGACGACAGGGACAGATACGCAGTATTTT.

The chain uses TRBV30 and TRBJ2-7; D is ambiguous. Per germline, CDR1 GTSNPN and CDR2 SVGIG (reference sequence). V was clipped by 3 bases and J by 9 bases, with 18 bases between them. CDR3 length: 13 amino acids. CDR3 nucleotides: TGTGCCTGGAGCGTTCAGTCCCTTACGATGCAGTACTTC. Protein: CAWSVQSLTMQYF.

This clone has just one count. This sequence joins TRBV19 and TRBJ2-5, with 10 bases matching TRBD2. Germline loops: CDR1 LNHDA, CDR2 SQIVND (reference sequence). V gave up 3 bases and J gave up 5 bases; unmatched junction bases: 6. The CDR3 length is 15 residues. The CDR3 nucleotides are TGTGCCAGTAGTATCACTAGCGGGAAGTGGGAGACCCAGTACTTC. Protein product: CASSITSGKWETQYF.

The J gene is TRBJ1-6, the V gene TRBV20-1, with D possibly matching TRBD1 (5 bases). Trimming left V 0 bases short and J 14 bases short, with 8 bases between. The CDR3 spans 11 residues. Germline CDR1 reads DFQATT; CDR2 reads SNEGSKA (reference sequence). The CDR3 protein is CSARDRQSLHF. The CDR3 DNA sequence: TGCAGTGCTAGAGACCGACAGTCCCTCCACTTT.

The chain is built from TRBV6-5 and TRBJ2-1, with 7 positions matching TRBD1. V lost 2 bases, J lost 1 base, and 2 bases stayed unmatched. Germline CDR1 and CDR2: MNHEY and SVGAGI. The CDR3 length is 15 residues. The CDR3 loop reads CASSYTGDSYNEQFF. The CDR3 DNA reads as TGTGCCAGCAGTTACACAGGGGATTCCTACAATGAGCAGTTCTTC.

The rearrangement joins TRBV11-1 to TRBJ2-5; no reliable D call. V was clipped by 4 bases and J by 3 bases, with 12 bases between them. The germline CDR1 and CDR2 sequences are SGHAT and FQDESV (reference sequence). The CDR3 loop spans 14 amino acids. For the CDR3, the DNA is TGTGCCAGCAGCTACCGGCGGTACGAAGAGACCCAGTACTTC. This encodes CASSYRRYEETQYF.

The V gene is TRBV7-2, the J gene TRBJ2-7; D not resolved. Trimming left V 5 bases short and J 2 bases short, with 13 bases between. There are 14 residues in the CDR3. Germline lookup yields CDR1 SGHTA and CDR2 FQGNSA. CDR3 DNA sequence: TGTGCCAGCAGCGACCCGGGTCCAACCTACGAGCAGTACTTC. Protein: CASSDPGPTYEQYF. Full variable domain (remainder filled in from reference TRBV7-2 and TRBJ2-7): GAGVSQSPSNKVTEKGKDVELRCDPISGHTALYWYRQSLGQGLEFLIYFQGNSAPDKSGLPSDRFSAERTGGSVSTLTIQRTQQEDSAVYLCASSDPGPTYEQYFGPGTRLTVT.